The clone carrying this T cell receptor beta chain was found many times. Its target is unknown. The source of the sample is a study of blood T cells in healthy people across ages. Study-wide points: PBMC samples, being unsorted, prevented any conclusive comparison of naive and antigen-experienced cells. Higher naive T cell percentage went strongly together with higher TCR beta diversity. Comparison with aged donors showed that long-lived donors had more naive CD4+ cells and higher diversity.

Healthy Caucasians from Russia aged about 6 to 90 served as donors. V was pared by 2 bases and J by 6 bases, with 6 bases of the junction left unmatched. The CDR3 runs 14 residues. Germline V gives CDR1 LGHDT, CDR2 YNNKEL (reference sequence). A J-beta primer mix and a sample-barcoded 5' primer were used in a second PCR of about 7 to 12 cycles. A single record per CDR3 protein comes from TCRdb applying MiXCR to the 5' RACE reads. The sample records hundreds of thousands of distinct CDR3 sequences, roughly 32% being singletons. V is TRBV3-1 and J is TRBJ2-7; TRBD2 aligns across 8 bases. What was sequenced was blood. The TCR sequence derives from a woman of 80 years or more in good health. CDR3 nucleotide sequence: TGTGCCAGCAGCCAATTTACGGGAGGGGGCGAGCAGTACTTC. Amino acid sequence: CASSQFTGGGEQYF.